The next 12 T cell receptor beta chains were all read from a single sample in a study of cytomegalovirus exposure and HLA in healthy donors. 13 Jbeta primers and 60 Vbeta primers were used for the PCR. Measured with immunoSEQ multiplex PCR; TCRdb has only the in-frame clones, and not every one. The table lists 100,000 or so clones, approximately 87% of them singletons. The specimen sequenced was PBMCs. Source of these receptors: a man aged 35-49 years in good health and CMV-seronegative.

The V and J genes are TRBV9 and TRBJ2-1; tentative D call: TRBD1 (5 bases). Germline lookup yields CDR1 SGDLS and CDR2 YYNGEE. CDR3 length: 15 amino acids. V was trimmed by 6 bases and J by 0 bases, leaving 13 bases between them. As DNA, the CDR3 is TGTGCCAGCACCAGGGCTGGTGGCTCCTACAATGAGCAGTTCTTC. As protein: CASTRAGGSYNEQFF.

The rearrangement links TRBV30 to TRBJ2-5; TRBD1 aligns across 10 bases. The DNA end favors TRBJ2-7, so the J call may be wrong. CDR3 length: 19 amino acids. Germline CDR1 is GTSNPN and CDR2 is SVGIG (reference sequence). CDR3 nucleotides: TGTGCCTGGAGTGTAAATCTGGTTATGGGGGGACAGGGGATCTACGAGCAGTACTTC. It is translated as CAWSVNLVMGGQGIYEQYF.

This chain connects TRBV19 to TRBJ1-4; 8 bases are shared with TRBD1. V dropped 8 bases and J dropped 7; count of bases not matched to a gene: 6. CDR1 and CDR2 (germline): LNHDA, SQIVND (reference sequence). The CDR3 sequence is 13 residues long. In DNA form, the CDR3 reads TGTGCCAGTGCCGGGACAGGCGGTGAAAAACTGTTTTTT. Amino acid sequence: CASAGTGGEKLFF.

The V and J genes are TRBV5-4 and TRBJ2-5, with a tentative D call TRBD2 (5 bases). Germline CDR1 is SGHNT and CDR2 is YYREEE (reference sequence). V gave up 6 bases and J gave up 5 bases, with 17 bases separating them. The CDR3 totals 14 residues. The CDR3 loop is CASTLRAADETQYF. The CDR3 nucleotides are TGTGCCAGCACCTTACGGGCAGCGGACGAGACCCAGTACTTC. Variable domain in full (rest from reference TRBV5-4 and TRBJ2-5): ETGVTQSPTHLIKTRGQQVTLRCSSQSGHNTVSWYQQALGQGPQFIFQYYREEENGRGNFPPRFSGLQFPNYSSELNVNALELDDSALYLCASTLRAADETQYFGPGTRLLVL.

The chain carries TRBV6-6 and TRBJ2-1; 11 bases are shared with TRBD2. The CDR3 sequence is 15 residues long. The V and J ends lost 5 bases and 6 bases, in that order; junction bases with no gene match: 6. Per germline, CDR1 MNHNY and CDR2 SVGAGI (reference sequence). CDR3 loop: CASSISGGAVNEQFF. CDR3 sequence (DNA): TGTGCCAGCAGTATTAGCGGGGGGGCCGTCAATGAGCAGTTCTTC.

The rearrangement links TRBV27 to TRBJ1-1, with D unresolved. The germline V gene encodes CDR1 MNHEY and CDR2 SMNVEV (reference sequence). The ends were cut back, 5 bases at V and 1 base at J, with 8 bases in the middle. The CDR3 runs 13 residues. CDR3 loop: CASSRSRNTEAFF. DNA for the CDR3: TGTGCCAGCAGTCGTAGTAGGAACACTGAAGCTTTCTTT.

This clone showed up just a few times. The V gene is TRBV6-6, the J gene TRBJ2-7; 8 bases are shared with TRBD1. Germline CDR1 reads MNHNY; CDR2 reads SVGAGI (reference sequence). This CDR3 region has 15 residues. Trimming at V came to 6 bases and at J to 2 bases, leaving 9 bases not matched to a gene. In nucleotides, the CDR3 is TGTGCCAGCAGACCTACGGACAGGGACACCTACGAGCAGTACTTC. Translating it yields CASRPTDRDTYEQYF.

This chain connects TRBV5-1 to TRBJ2-1; 7 bases fit TRBD2. The V gene's germline CDR1 is SGHRS and CDR2 YFSETQ. The CDR3 sequence is 14 residues long. Trimming took 7 bases from V and 8 from J; bases not matched to a gene: 12. The CDR3 reads CASGDPRLAHEQFF. CDR3 in DNA: TGCGCCAGCGGAGATCCCCGACTAGCCCATGAGCAGTTCTTC.

This chain connects TRBV15 to TRBJ2-5, with TRBD1 identical over 7 bases. This CDR3 is built from 16 residues. Germline V gene sequence: CDR1 LNHNV, CDR2 YYDKDF (reference sequence). J gave up 0 bases and V 5 bases, and 9 bases lay outside the gene matches. CDR3: CATSRTGVGYQETQYF. As DNA, the CDR3 is TGTGCCACCAGCCGGACAGGAGTAGGGTACCAAGAGACCCAGTACTTC.

CDR3 nucleotides: TGCGCCAGCAGCTTGGGAAGGGACACGAACACTGAAGCTTTCTTT. Translated, it gives CASSLGRDTNTEAFF. The chain uses TRBV5-1 and TRBJ1-1; D is perhaps TRBD1 (6 bases). V dropped 0 bases and J dropped 1 base, with 10 bases sitting between them. The CDR3 sequence is 15 residues long. CDR1 and CDR2 (germline): SGHRS, YFSETQ.

J is TRBJ1-6 and V is TRBV9; D is uncertain. Per the germline V gene, CDR1 is SGDLS and CDR2 is YYNGEE. This CDR3 region has 16 residues. Trimming stripped 0 bases from V and 0 bases from J, with 7 bases between. The CDR3 coding sequence is TGTGCCAGCAGCGTAGGAGGAGTCTCCTATAATTCACCCCTCCACTTT. This codes for CASSVGGVSYNSPLHF.

The chain carries TRBV18 and TRBJ1-2, with TRBD1 matching 7 bases. The V and J ends lost 3 bases and 3 bases, in that order; junction bases with no gene match: 4. The germline V gene encodes CDR1 KGHSH and CDR2 LQKENI. This CDR3 spans 14 amino acids. CDR3 DNA: TGTGCCAGCTCACCCACAGGGGTTGACTATGGCTACACCTTC. Protein product: CASSPTGVDYGYTF. Using reference TRBV18 and TRBJ1-2 for the parts outside the CDR3, the full variable domain is NAGVMQNPRHLVRRRGQEARLRCSPMKGHSHVYWYRQLPEEGLKFMVYLQKENIIDESGMPKERFSAEFPKEGPSILRIQQVVRGDSAAYFCASSPTGVDYGYTFGSGTRLTVV.